A selection of T cell receptor beta chains follows, all from one sample in a study of T cells in Graves' hyperthyroidism and ophthalmopathy. Each CDR3 protein is one row after TCRdb ran MiXCR on the multiplex PCR reads. In the table there are 550,000 to 600,000 distinct CDR3 sequences, 14% of which are singletons. Sequencing was done on a sample of blood. These receptors were collected from a woman younger than 30 with Graves' ophthalmopathy. The CDR3 runs from the conserved cysteine through the conserved F or W. The D gene is left open where the match is weak. A row's size may be missing; if present it is once, few, many or a size class.

v_gene	abundance	d_gene	j_gene	len	CDR3aa	CDR3nt
TRBV19	NA	NA	TRBJ2-3	16	CATRRGSRSSTDTQYF	TGTGCAACTAGAAGGGGGTCCAGGTCCAGCACAGATACGCAGTATTTT
TRBV5-8	NA	NA	TRBJ2-1	14	CASSRIESYNEQFF	TGTGCCAGCAGCCGAATTGAGTCCTACAATGAGCAGTTCTTC
TRBV28	many	TRBD1	TRBJ1-2	15	CASTTLGQGDYGYTF	TGTGCCAGCACCACCCTGGGGCAGGGGGACTATGGCTACACCTTC
TRBV6-1	many	NA	TRBJ1-2	14	CASRSGQGDYGYTF	TGTGCCAGCAGGTCCGGGCAGGGCGACTATGGCTACACCTTC
TRBV29-1	NA	NA	TRBJ1-2	11	CSVEGRGGYTF	TGCAGCGTTGAAGGCAGGGGCGGCTACACCTTC
TRBV6-2/TRBV6-3	few	NA	TRBJ2-1	11	CASSNIGEQFF	TGTGCCAGCAGTAATATCGGTGAGCAGTTCTTC
TRBV20-1	few	NA	TRBJ1-2	15	CSAREWTGPLDGYTF	TGCAGTGCTAGAGAATGGACCGGACCCTTAGATGGCTACACCTTC
TRBV11-2	many	TRBD2	TRBJ2-3	20	CASSATSGSWGFGRTDTQYF	TGTGCCAGCAGCGCTACTAGCGGGAGTTGGGGGTTTGGTCGCACAGATACGCAGTATTTT
TRBV29-1	few	NA	TRBJ2-1	10	CSVDLHEQFF	TGCAGCGTTGATTTGCATGAGCAGTTCTTC
TRBV6-2/TRBV6-3	many	TRBD1	TRBJ1-2	16	CASSYFSLRDRARYTF	TGTGCCAGCAGTTACTTCTCTCTCCGGGACAGGGCTCGCTACACCTTC
TRBV6-2/TRBV6-3	many	NA	TRBJ1-1	12	CASKTWDTEAFF	TGTGCCAGCAAAACCTGGGACACTGAAGCTTTCTTT
TRBV6-1	many	TRBD1	TRBJ1-1	14	CATQLDRAHTEAFF	TGTGCCACCCAATTGGACAGGGCCCACACTGAAGCTTTCTTT
TRBV6-5	few	NA	TRBJ2-5	15	CASSSPPELGETQYF	TGTGCCAGCAGTTCCCCCCCCGAGTTGGGTGAGACCCAGTACTTC
TRBV5-6	NA	NA	TRBJ2-7	14	CASSLGHNSYEQYF	TGTGCCAGCAGCTTGGGACACAACTCCTACGAGCAGTACTTC
TRBV6-1	many	NA	TRBJ2-7	16	CASSEAPAGWHNEQYF	TGTGCCAGCAGTGAAGCGCCGGCAGGGTGGCACAACGAGCAGTACTTC
TRBV7-2	many	NA	TRBJ2-1	19	CASLGGERGTRHTYNEQFF	TGTGCCAGCCTCGGCGGGGAGAGGGGAACTAGGCATACCTACAATGAGCAGTTCTTC
TRBV5-4	few	TRBD2	TRBJ2-3	18	CASSLSLAGGPSTDTQYF	TGTGCCAGCAGCTTATCACTAGCGGGAGGGCCTTCGACAGATACGCAGTATTTT
TRBV27	many	TRBD1	TRBJ1-6	18	CASSLWPPRQGPNSPLHF	TGTGCCAGCAGTTTATGGCCCCCCAGACAGGGCCCAAATTCACCCCTCCACTTT
TRBV7-3	few	NA	TRBJ2-1	16	CASSLGALPSYNEQFF	TGTGCCAGCAGCTTAGGGGCACTTCCTTCCTACAATGAGCAGTTCTTC
TRBV6-1	many	NA	TRBJ2-7	15	CASSSRDRSGDEQYF	TGTGCCAGCAGTTCCCGGGACCGTTCGGGGGACGAGCAGTACTTC
TRBV7-9	NA	TRBD1	TRBJ2-1	15	CASSSPGTGYNEQFF	TGTGCCAGCAGCTCCCCAGGGACAGGATACAATGAGCAGTTCTTC
TRBV5-5	NA	NA	TRBJ1-3	14	CASSFGGLENTIYF	TGTGCCAGCAGCTTTGGGGGGCTCGAAAACACCATATATTTT
TRBV2	NA	NA	TRBJ1-6	13	CASSVGGNSPLHF	TGTGCCAGCAGTGTGGGGGGCAATTCACCCCTCCACTTT
TRBV5-1	many	NA	TRBJ2-5	13	CASTIPEQETQYF	TGCGCCAGCACCATCCCCGAGCAAGAGACCCAGTACTTC
TRBV6-8	few	NA	TRBJ1-2	14	CASSYSEVNYGHTF	TGTGCCAGCAGTTACTCGGAAGTTAACTATGGCCACACCTTC
TRBV14	NA	NA	TRBJ1-3	16	CASSQEGAVSGNTIYF	TGTGCCAGCAGCCAAGAAGGTGCAGTTTCTGGAAACACCATATATTTT
TRBV9	NA	NA	TRBJ2-2	15	CASSPRGSFVGELFF	TGTGCCAGCAGCCCCCGGGGCTCTTTTGTCGGGGAGCTGTTTTTT
TRBV28	many	NA	TRBJ2-7	15	CASTQWSAPTYEQYF	TGTGCCAGCACCCAATGGTCAGCGCCGACCTACGAGCAGTACTTC
TRBV5-1	NA	TRBD1	TRBJ2-1	14	CASSLGEQGTEQFF	TGCGCCAGCAGCTTGGGGGAACAGGGGACGGAGCAGTTCTTC
TRBV28	many	TRBD2	TRBJ2-5	18	CASSFPSGSLRGGETQYF	TGTGCCAGCAGTTTTCCTAGCGGGAGCCTAAGGGGAGGAGAGACCCAGTACTTC
TRBV27	NA	TRBD2	TRBJ2-3	16	CASSFFASGITDTQYF	TGTGCCAGCAGTTTTTTCGCTAGCGGGATCACAGATACGCAGTATTTT
TRBV5-4	NA	TRBD2	TRBJ2-1	14	CASRFWGGPNEQFF	TGTGCCAGCAGATTTTGGGGAGGGCCCAATGAGCAGTTCTTC
TRBV2	many	TRBD1	TRBJ2-7	14	CASRTGTAPYEQYF	TGTGCCAGCAGAACCGGGACAGCACCCTACGAGCAGTACTTC
TRBV11-3	NA	TRBD1	TRBJ2-7	15	CASSLAEGQHYEQYF	TGTGCCAGCAGCTTAGCTGAGGGACAGCATTACGAGCAGTACTTC
TRBV11-2	NA	TRBD2	TRBJ2-1	15	CASSLRSGSLNEQLF	TGTGCCAGCAGCTTACGAAGCGGGAGTCTCAATGAGCAGCTCTTC
TRBV4-2	NA	NA	TRBJ2-4	14	CASSQDRIENIQYF	TGTGCCAGCAGCCAAGATCGAATCGAAAACATTCAGTACTTC
TRBV4-2	NA	TRBD1	TRBJ2-3	14	CASSPGQGPDTQYF	TGTGCCAGCAGCCCGGGACAGGGCCCAGATACGCAGTATTTT
TRBV19	NA	NA	TRBJ1-4	14	CASSNGRAFVKLFF	TGTGCCAGTAGTAATGGCAGGGCCTTTGTTAAACTGTTTTTT
TRBV12-3/TRBV12-4	many	NA	TRBJ2-7	14	CASSSGGAGYEQYF	TGTGCCAGCAGTTCAGGGGGGGCGGGATACGAGCAGTACTTC